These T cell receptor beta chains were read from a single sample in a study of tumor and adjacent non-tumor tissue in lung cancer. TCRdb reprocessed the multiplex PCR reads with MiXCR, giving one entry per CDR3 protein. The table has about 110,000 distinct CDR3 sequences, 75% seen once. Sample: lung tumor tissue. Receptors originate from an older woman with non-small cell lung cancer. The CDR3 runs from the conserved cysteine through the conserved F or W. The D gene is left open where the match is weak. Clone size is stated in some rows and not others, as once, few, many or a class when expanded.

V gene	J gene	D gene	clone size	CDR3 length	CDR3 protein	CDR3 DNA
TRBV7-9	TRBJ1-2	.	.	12	CASHKSNYGYTF	TGTGCCAGCCACAAGAGCAACTATGGCTACACCTTC
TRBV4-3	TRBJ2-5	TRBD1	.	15	CASNQEAPGQEIQYF	TGCGCCAGCAACCAAGAGGCCCCAGGACAGGAGATCCAGTACTTC
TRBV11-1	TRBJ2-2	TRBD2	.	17	CASNSPALAGASGELFF	TGTGCCAGCAACTCCCCCGCGTTGGCGGGAGCATCCGGGGAGCTGTTTTTT
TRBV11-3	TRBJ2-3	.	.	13	CASRKSKDVTQYF	TGTGCCAGCAGAAAGAGCAAAGATGTTACGCAGTATTTT
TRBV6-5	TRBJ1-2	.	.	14	CASSRAATDYGYTF	TGTGCCAGTAGTAGGGCCGCGACAGACTATGGCTACACCTTC
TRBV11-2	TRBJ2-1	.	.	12	CAISHGGGKQFF	TGTGCCATCAGCCACGGGGGCGGTAAGCAGTTCTTC
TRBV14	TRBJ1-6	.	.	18	CVSSQVRGLGSYNSPLHF	TGTGTCAGCAGCCAAGTAAGGGGTTTGGGATCCTATAATTCACCCCTCCACTTT
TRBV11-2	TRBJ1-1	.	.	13	CASSLTWDFEAIF	TGTGCCAGCAGCTTAACTTGGGATTTTGAAGCTATCTTT
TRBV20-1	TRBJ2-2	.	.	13	CSAMWLNTGELFF	TGCAGTGCCATGTGGCTGAACACCGGGGAGCTGTTTTTT
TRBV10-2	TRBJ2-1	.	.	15	CASSSRGGASAEQFF	TGCGCCAGCAGCTCTAGAGGGGGGGCCTCAGCTGAGCAGTTCTTC
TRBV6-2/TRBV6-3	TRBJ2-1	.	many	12	CASSSMGNEQFF	TGTGCCAGCAGTTCGATGGGAAATGAGCAGTTCTTC
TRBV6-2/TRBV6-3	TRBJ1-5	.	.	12	CASYQPNQPQLF	TGTGCCAGCTATCAGCCAAATCAGCCCCAGCTTTTT
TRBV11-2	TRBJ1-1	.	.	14	CASSLKSGNTEAFF	TGTGCTAGCAGCTTAAAATCAGGGAACACTGAAGCTTTCTTT
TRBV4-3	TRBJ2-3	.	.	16	CASSQDLAGTTETQYF	TGCGCCAGCAGCCAAGATTTGGCGGGCACCACAGAAACGCAGTATTTT
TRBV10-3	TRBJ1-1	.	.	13	CAISETGNTEAFF	TGTGCCATCAGTGAGACAGGGAACACTGAAGCTTTCTTT
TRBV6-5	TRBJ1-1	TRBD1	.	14	CPSRERQGNTEAFF	TGTCCCAGTAGGGAGAGACAGGGGAACACTGAAGCTTTCTTT
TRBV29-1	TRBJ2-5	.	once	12	CGVKGGRETQYF	TGCGGCGTTAAAGGGGGGAGAGAGACCCAGTACTTC
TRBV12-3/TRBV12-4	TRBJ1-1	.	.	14	CASMYSWRTGEAFF	TGTGCCAGCATGTATTCATGGAGAACGGGTGAAGCTTTCTTT
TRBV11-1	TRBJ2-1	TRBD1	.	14	CASLLGTGFNEQFF	TGTGCCAGCTTATTGGGGACAGGTTTCAATGAGCAGTTCTTC
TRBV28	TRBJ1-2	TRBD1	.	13	CVSSLGNRDSYSF	TGTGTCAGCAGTTTAGGAAACAGGGACAGCTACTCCTTC
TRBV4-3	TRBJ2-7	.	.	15	CASSHDQSRGSEKYF	TGCGCCAGCAGCCACGACCAGTCCAGGGGCTCCGAGAAGTACTTC
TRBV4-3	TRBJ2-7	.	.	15	CDSSQVGVGQYEQYF	TGCGACAGCAGCCAAGTTGGGGTCGGCCAATACGAGCAGTACTTC
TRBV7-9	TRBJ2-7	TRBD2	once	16	CASRSGLAGGSYEQYF	TGTGCCAGCAGATCGGGACTAGCGGGAGGGTCCTACGAGCAGTACTTC